These 18 T cell receptor beta chains were sequenced from one sample in a study of breast tumors, draining lymph nodes, adjacent tissues. Breast cancer patients provided tissue from their axillary draining lymph nodes. TCRdb re-called the multiplex PCR reads with MiXCR, one entry per CDR3 protein. The sample records fewer than 300,000 distinct CDR3 sequences, 32% being singletons. Sequenced sample: axillary lymph node tissue. These receptors all come from a female donor with breast cancer. Some clones in this sample may be carry-over from other donors' samples.

This clonotype came up many times. The chain recombines TRBV4-1 with TRBJ2-2, with D unresolved. CDR3 length: 12 amino acids. Germline CDR1 and CDR2: MGHRA and YSYEKL. Trimming shortened V by 1 base and J by 13 bases, and 10 bases separated the two germline ends. CDR3 nucleotides: TGCGCCAGCAGCCAAGGGAGAATGGCGCTGTTTTTT. Its protein product is CASSQGRMALFF.

On this clonotype itself: Just one base apart from a much larger clone, this may be a read error. The rearrangement links TRBV6-5 to TRBJ2-7; perhaps TRBD2 as D (7 bases). The CDR3 has 15 residues. V was trimmed by 2 bases and J by 2 bases, leaving 13 bases between them. Germline V gene data show CDR1 as MNHEY and CDR2 as SVGAGI. The CDR3 region has the DNA TGTGCCAGCAGTTACCCCGGGGGGCCGCCCTACGAGCAGTACTTC. Amino acid sequence: CASSYPGGPPYEQYF.

Comments on this clonotype: A single base separates this from a much larger clone, so it may be a read error. The rearrangement joins TRBV18 to TRBJ2-1, with 15 bases aligning to TRBD2. Germline CDR1 and CDR2: KGHSH and LQKENI. The CDR3 is 15 amino acids. V was pared by 5 bases and J by 12 bases, with 8 bases of the junction left unmatched. The CDR3 coding sequence is TGTGCCAGCTCAGACGGGACTAGCGGGGGGACGGGGCAGTTCTTC. Protein: CASSDGTSGGTGQFF.

This clonotype was recorded many times. This sequence joins TRBV5-1 and TRBJ2-7; D perhaps matches TRBD2 (5 bases). The CDR3 is made up of 14 amino acids. Germline assignment: CDR1 SGHRS and CDR2 YFSETQ. The V and J ends lost 0 bases and 3 bases respectively, with 10 bases between them. CDR3 in amino acids: CASSLVPRDYEQYF. In DNA form, the CDR3 reads TGCGCCAGCAGCTTGGTCCCACGGGACTACGAGCAGTACTTC.

The chain joins TRBV19 to TRBJ1-4, with D maybe TRBD1 (5 bases). The CDR3 sequence is 13 residues long. Trimming cost V 2 bases and J 4 bases, with 5 bases left between them. Germline loops: CDR1 LNHDA, CDR2 SQIVND (reference sequence). CDR3 DNA sequence: TGTGCCAGTAGTATACAGGGTAATGAAAAACTGTTTTTT. Translating it yields CASSIQGNEKLFF.

This clonotype has ten or more counts. The chain is built from TRBV6-1 and TRBJ2-7; unclear D gene. V was shortened by 7 bases and J by 2 bases, with 18 bases between the two germline ends. Per germline, CDR1 MNHNS and CDR2 SASEGT. This CDR3 is 15 amino acids long. The CDR3 DNA reads TGTGCCAGCATCCAGAATAGTCTTCCCCCCTACGAGCAGTACTTC. Translating it yields CASIQNSLPPYEQYF.

V is TRBV2 and J is TRBJ2-5; no firm D call. CDR3 length equals 12 residues. Trimming took 7 bases from V and 4 from J, leaving 10 bases between them. Germline CDR1 and CDR2: SNHLY and FYNNEI. CDR3 DNA sequence: TGTGCCAGCATAAGAGTTTCAGAGACCCAGTACTTC. The encoded protein is CASIRVSETQYF.

This clonotype was detected only once. J is TRBJ1-4 and V is TRBV7-2, with D perhaps matching TRBD1 (5 bases). This CDR3 has 15 amino acids. Germline values: CDR1 SGHTA, CDR2 FQGNSA. The V gene lost 0 bases and the J gene lost 5 bases, with 10 bases spanning the gap. This CDR3 reads CASSLAGGANEKLFF. CDR3 coding DNA: TGTGCCAGCAGCTTAGCGGGAGGGGCAAATGAAAAACTGTTTTTT.

In this sample, this clonotype turned up many times. The chain has TRBV12-3 or TRBV12-4 and TRBJ1-5; tentative D call: TRBD1 (6 bases). The CDR3 spans 15 residues. V was shortened by 2 bases and J by 1 base, with 9 bases between the two germline ends. The CDR3 here is CASSLRGGSNQPQHF. The CDR3 DNA reads as TGTGCCAGCAGTTTAAGGGGGGGAAGCAATCAGCCCCAGCATTTT.

This clonotype was seen a few times. The genes are TRBV9 and TRBJ2-1, with TRBD2 identical over 11 bases. The CDR3 contains 17 residues. J was trimmed by 0 bases and V by 10 bases; bases with no gene match: 12. The germline CDR1 and CDR2 sequences are SGDLS and YYNGEE. CDR3 region: CAWSGDLAGGSYNEQFF. The CDR3 nucleotides are TGTGCCTGGAGTGGAGACCTAGCGGGGGGCTCCTACAATGAGCAGTTCTTC.

This clonotype was seen ten or more times. V is TRBV4-3 and J is TRBJ2-2; D gene uncertain. The V end lost 5 bases, the J end lost 3 bases, and 13 bases lay between the germline ends. The CDR3 covers 15 residues. Germline lookup yields CDR1 LGHNA and CDR2 YSLEER. In DNA, the CDR3 is TGCGCCAGCAGCGCCCTAACGGTGTACACCGGGGAGCTGTTTTTT. The encoded protein is CASSALTVYTGELFF.

This clonotype was observed at least ten times. The genes are TRBV5-1 and TRBJ2-7, with D possibly being TRBD2 (6 bases). Trimming pared 0 bases from V and 0 bases from J, leaving 16 bases between. This CDR3 spans 17 amino acids. Germline V lookup: CDR1 SGHRS, CDR2 YFSETQ. CDR3 residues: CASSLEPAGWVSYEQYF. The DNA of the CDR3 is TGCGCCAGCAGCTTGGAGCCCGCGGGGTGGGTCTCCTACGAGCAGTACTTC. The variable domain in full, completed from reference TRBV5-1 and TRBJ2-7, reads KAGVTQTPRYLIKTRGQQVTLSCSPISGHRSVSWYQQTPGQGLQFLFEYFSETQRNKGNFPGRFSGRQFSNSRSEMNVSTLELGDSALYLCASSLEPAGWVSYEQYFGPGTRLTVT.

This clonotype has more than one count but fewer than ten. CDR3 nucleotide sequence: TGCAGTGCTAGTATGAACACTGAAGCTTTCTTT. This gives the protein CSASMNTEAFF. This chain joins TRBV20-1 and TRBJ1-1; D gene unclear. V gave up 3 bases and J gave up 0 bases, with 2 bases separating them. CDR1 DFQATT and CDR2 SNEGSKA come from the germline V gene (reference sequence). The CDR3 is 11 residues long.

This clonotype appeared many times. The chain joins TRBV5-1 to TRBJ2-6, with a possible D match to TRBD2 (5 bases). CDR1 is SGHRS, CDR2 YFSETQ, per germline. The CDR3 is 15 residues long. Trimming removed 0 bases from V and 4 bases from J, with 8 bases in between. For the CDR3, the DNA is TGCGCCAGCAGCTTGGCGGGAATAGGGGCCAACGTCCTGACTTTC. Amino acids: CASSLAGIGANVLTF.

Of note for this clonotype: The conserved phenylalanine or tryptophan is not found at the CDR3 terminus, so this likely reflects a read error. The chain carries TRBV9 and TRBJ2-7, with 12 bases aligning to TRBD2. CDR1 and CDR2 from the germline V gene are SGDLS and YYNGEE. The CDR3 spans 13 residues. The CDR3 spells CASSRTSGNEQYS. CDR3 coding DNA: TGTGCCAGCAGCAGGACTAGCGGGAACGAACAGTACTCC.

As to this clonotype: A read error is possible here, since a much larger clone lies one base away. The chain recombines TRBV18 with TRBJ2-3; the D gene is possibly TRBD2 (6 bases). Trimming took 6 bases from V and 10 from J, leaving 20 bases between them. This CDR3 has 14 residues. From germline, CDR1 is KGHSH and CDR2 LQKENI. This CDR3 is CASSRDSGVAAQYF. As DNA, the CDR3 is TGTGCCAGCTCCCGGGACTCAGGAGTGGCGGCGCAGTATTTT.

This clonotype was picked up many times. This rearrangement joins TRBV2 to TRBJ2-7; 11 bases match TRBD2. Looked up from germline, CDR1 is SNHLY and CDR2 is FYNNEI. The ends lost 3 bases at V and 7 bases at J; junction bases unmatched: 5. CDR3 length: 14 amino acids. The CDR3, as DNA: TGTGCCAGCAGTGAGACTAGCGGGACCCTGGAGCAGTACTTC. Translating gives CASSETSGTLEQYF.

The CDR3: CASSESRGLQHF. The CDR3 bases are TGTGCCAGCAGTGAAAGCAGGGGGCTCCAGCATTTT. V is TRBV2 and J is TRBJ1-5; 8 bases match TRBD1. The CDR3 contains 12 residues. CDR1 and CDR2 (germline): SNHLY, FYNNEI. Trimming at V came to 2 bases and at J to 12 bases, leaving 3 bases not matched to a gene. The whole variable domain, filled in from reference TRBV2 and TRBJ1-5, reads EPEVTQTPSHQVTQMGQEVILRCVPISNHLYFYWYRQILGQKVEFLVSFYNNEISEKSEIFDDQFSVERPDGSNFTLKIRSTKLEDSAMYFCASSESRGLQHFGDGTRLSIL.